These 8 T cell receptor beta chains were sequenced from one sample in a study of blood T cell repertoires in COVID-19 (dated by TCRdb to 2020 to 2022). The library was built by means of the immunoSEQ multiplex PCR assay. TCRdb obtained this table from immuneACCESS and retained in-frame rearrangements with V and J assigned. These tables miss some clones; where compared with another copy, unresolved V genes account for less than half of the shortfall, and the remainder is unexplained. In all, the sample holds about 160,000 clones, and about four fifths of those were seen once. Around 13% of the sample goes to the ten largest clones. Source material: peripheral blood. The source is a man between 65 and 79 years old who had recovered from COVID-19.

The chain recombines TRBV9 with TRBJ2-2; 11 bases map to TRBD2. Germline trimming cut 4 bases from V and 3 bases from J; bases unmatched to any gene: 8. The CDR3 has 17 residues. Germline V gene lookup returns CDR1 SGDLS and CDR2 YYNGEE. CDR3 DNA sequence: TGTGCCAGCAGCAAGACTAGCGGGGAGACTCACACCGGGGAGCTGTTTTTT. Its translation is CASSKTSGETHTGELFF.

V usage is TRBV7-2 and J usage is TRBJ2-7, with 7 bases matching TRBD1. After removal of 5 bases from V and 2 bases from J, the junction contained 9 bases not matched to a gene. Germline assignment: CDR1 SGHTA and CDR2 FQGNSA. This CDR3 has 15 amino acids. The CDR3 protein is CASSQNRGNPYEQYF. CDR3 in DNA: TGTGCCAGCAGCCAAAACAGGGGAAACCCCTACGAGCAGTACTTC.

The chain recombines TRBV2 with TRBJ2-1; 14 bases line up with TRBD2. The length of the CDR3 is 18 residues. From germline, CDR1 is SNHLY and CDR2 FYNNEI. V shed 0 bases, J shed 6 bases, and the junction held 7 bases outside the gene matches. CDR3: CASSEAGTSGRGVNEQFF. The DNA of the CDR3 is TGTGCCAGCAGTGAAGCGGGGACTAGCGGGAGAGGGGTCAATGAGCAGTTCTTC.

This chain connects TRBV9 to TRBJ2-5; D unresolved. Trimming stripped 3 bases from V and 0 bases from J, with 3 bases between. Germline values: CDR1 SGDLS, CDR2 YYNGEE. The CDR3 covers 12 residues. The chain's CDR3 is CASSANQETQYF. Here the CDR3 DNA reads TGTGCCAGCAGCGCCAACCAAGAGACCCAGTACTTC.

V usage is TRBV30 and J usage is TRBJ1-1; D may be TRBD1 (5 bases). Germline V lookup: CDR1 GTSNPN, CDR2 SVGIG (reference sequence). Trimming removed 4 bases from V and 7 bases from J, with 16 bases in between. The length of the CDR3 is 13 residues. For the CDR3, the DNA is TGTGCCTGGATGGAAGGGGTATTGGGTGAAGCTTTCTTT. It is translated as CAWMEGVLGEAFF.

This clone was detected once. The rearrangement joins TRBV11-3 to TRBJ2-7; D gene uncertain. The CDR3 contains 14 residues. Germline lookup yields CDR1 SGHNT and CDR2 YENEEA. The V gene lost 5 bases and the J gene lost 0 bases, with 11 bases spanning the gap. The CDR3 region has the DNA TGTGCCAGCAGCCCCGGCGGCAGCTCCTACGAGCAGTACTTC. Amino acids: CASSPGGSSYEQYF.

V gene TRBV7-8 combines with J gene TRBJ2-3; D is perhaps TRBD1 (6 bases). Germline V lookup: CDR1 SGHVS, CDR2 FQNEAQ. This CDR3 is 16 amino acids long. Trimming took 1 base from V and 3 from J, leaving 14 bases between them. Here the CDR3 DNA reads TGTGCCAGCAGCTTAGACCCAGGGGAGAGGACAGATACGCAGTATTTT. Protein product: CASSLDPGERTDTQYF.

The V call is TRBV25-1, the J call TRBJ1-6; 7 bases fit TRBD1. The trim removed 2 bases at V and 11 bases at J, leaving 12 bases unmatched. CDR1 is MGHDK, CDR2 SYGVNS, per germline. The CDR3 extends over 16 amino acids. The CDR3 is CASSEQGTASVAPLHF. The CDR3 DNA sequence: TGTGCCAGCAGTGAACAAGGGACAGCGAGCGTAGCACCCCTCCACTTT.